The source of this TCR beta chain is a study of blood T cell repertoires in COVID-19. Some clones are missing from TCRdb's copy, which holds only in-frame ones; the method was immunoSEQ multiplex PCR. Among about 200,000 clones listed, 70% to 85% were seen once. Participant-reported clinical history was the basis for cohort assignment. This CDR3 spans 16 amino acids. V dropped 4 bases and J dropped 10; count of bases not matched to a gene: 11. Germline CDR1 is LNHDA and CDR2 is SQIVND (reference sequence). The J gene is TRBJ1-6, the V gene TRBV19, with 9 bases fitting TRBD1. This clonotype originated in a woman aged 55-70 years with acute COVID-19. Sequences were obtained from PBMCs or T cells enriched from blood (not recorded which). The CDR3 region is CASSSYGQGQGSPLHF. As DNA, the CDR3 is TGTGCCAGTAGTAGCTACGGACAGGGGCAAGGATCACCCCTCCACTTT. Based on the CDR3 plus reference TRBV19 and TRBJ1-6, the full variable domain is DGGITQSPKYLFRKEGQNVTLSCEQNLNHDAMYWYRQDPGQGLRLIYYSQIVNDFQKGDIAEGYSVSREKKESFPLTVTSAQKNPTAFYLCASSSYGQGQGSPLHFGNGTRLTVT.